The present T cell receptor (beta chain) was sequenced within a study of T cell responses to AZD1222 COVID-19 vaccine. Broader study findings: Targets within unmutated variant regions were reportedly found for nearly half of spike-specific TCRs.

Sequencing was performed with immunoSEQ multiplex PCR; in TCRdb, only in-frame clones are kept and a portion is missing. The sample records about 35,000 clones, 75% to 90% being singletons. Germline assignment: CDR1 MNHNS and CDR2 SASEGT. The CDR3 totals 15 residues. In the case of this clone: Its target is unknown. A read error may produce the germline difference seen at one junction end.

This rearrangement joins TRBV6-1 to TRBJ1-3, with D tentatively TRBD1 (5 bases). The specimen was peripheral blood, collected on day 0 of AZD1222 vaccination. The sequence derives from an adult in good health. The CDR3, as DNA: TGTGCCAGCACTGAACAGGCTTCTCCTGGAAACACCATATATTTT. Protein: CASTEQASPGNTIYF.